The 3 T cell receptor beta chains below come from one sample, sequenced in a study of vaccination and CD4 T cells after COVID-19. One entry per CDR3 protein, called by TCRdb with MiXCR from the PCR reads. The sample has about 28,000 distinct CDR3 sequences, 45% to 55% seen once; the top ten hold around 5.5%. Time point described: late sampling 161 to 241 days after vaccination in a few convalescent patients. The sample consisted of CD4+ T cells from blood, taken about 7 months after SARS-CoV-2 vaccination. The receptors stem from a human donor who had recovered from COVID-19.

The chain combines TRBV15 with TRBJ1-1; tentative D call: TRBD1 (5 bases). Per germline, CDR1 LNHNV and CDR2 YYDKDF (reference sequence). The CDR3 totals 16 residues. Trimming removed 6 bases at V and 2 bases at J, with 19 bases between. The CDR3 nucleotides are TGTGCCACCAGAGCACGGACGGTGGGGGACAACACTGAAGCTTTCTTT. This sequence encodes CATRARTVGDNTEAFF. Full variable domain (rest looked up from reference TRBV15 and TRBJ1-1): DAMVIQNPRYQVTQFGKPVTLSCSQTLNHNVMYWYQQKSSQAPKLLFHYYDKDFNNEADTPDNFQSRRPNTSFCFLDIRSPGLGDTAMYLCATRARTVGDNTEAFFGQGTRLTVV.

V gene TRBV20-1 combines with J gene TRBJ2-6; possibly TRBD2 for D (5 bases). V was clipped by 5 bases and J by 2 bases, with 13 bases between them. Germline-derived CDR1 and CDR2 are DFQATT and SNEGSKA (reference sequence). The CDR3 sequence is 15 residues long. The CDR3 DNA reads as TGCAGTGCTCCCTTCGGGGAGACTGGGGCCAACGTCCTGACTTTC. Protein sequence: CSAPFGETGANVLTF.

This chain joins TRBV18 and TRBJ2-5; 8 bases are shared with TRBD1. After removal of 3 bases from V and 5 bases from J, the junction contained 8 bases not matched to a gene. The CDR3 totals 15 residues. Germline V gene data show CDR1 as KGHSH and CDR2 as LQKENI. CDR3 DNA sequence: TGTGCCAGCTCACCTCTGACAGGGGTGATGGAGACCCAGTACTTC. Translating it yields CASSPLTGVMETQYF. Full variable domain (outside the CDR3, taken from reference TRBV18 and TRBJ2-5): NAGVMQNPRHLVRRRGQEARLRCSPMKGHSHVYWYRQLPEEGLKFMVYLQKENIIDESGMPKERFSAEFPKEGPSILRIQQVVRGDSAAYFCASSPLTGVMETQYFGPGTRLLVL.